The text below deals with one TCR beta chain. Its antigen remains unidentified. Preparation of the TCRbeta library used unique molecular identifiers. TCRdb analysed the PCR reads with MiXCR anew, one entry per CDR3 protein. The data show 670,000 or so distinct CDR3 sequences, around 14% seen once. Germline V gives CDR1 DFQATT, CDR2 SNEGSKA (reference sequence). V lost 6 bases, J lost 6 bases, and 18 bases lay in between. The length of the CDR3 is 14 residues. The data were taken from a study of T-cell reconstitution after alpha-beta-depleted transplantation in children. Study-level findings and limits: At one year after transplant, newly produced T cells mostly accounted for T-cell counts and diversity. Alpha-beta T cells present about two months after transplant were reported to originate from several hundred expanded graft clones. After transplant, high TCRbeta diversity at day 60 in some patients arose from surviving recipient T cells and thymic progenitors.

Sequenced here: PBMCs, sampled before TCRalphabeta/CD19-depleted stem cell transplant. This receptor was identified in a girl aged 2 to 9 with congenital amegakaryocytic thrombocytopenia, due to receive a stem cell transplant. The chain links TRBV20-1 to TRBJ1-3, with D tentatively TRBD1 (5 bases). DNA of the CDR3: TGCAGTGCAAGATACGAGGTGGGGCAAAACACCATATATTTT. Translated: CSARYEVGQNTIYF.